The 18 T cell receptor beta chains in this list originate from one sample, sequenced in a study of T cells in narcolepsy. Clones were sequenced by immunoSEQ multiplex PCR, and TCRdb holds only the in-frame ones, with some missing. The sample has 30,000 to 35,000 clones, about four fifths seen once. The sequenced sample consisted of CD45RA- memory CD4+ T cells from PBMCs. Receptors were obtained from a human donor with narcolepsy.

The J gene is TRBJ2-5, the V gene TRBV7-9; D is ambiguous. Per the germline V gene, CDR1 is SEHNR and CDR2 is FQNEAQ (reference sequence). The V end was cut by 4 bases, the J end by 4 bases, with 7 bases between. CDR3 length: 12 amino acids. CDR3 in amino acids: CASSSRGETQYF. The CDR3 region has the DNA TGTGCCAGCAGCTCTCGCGGAGAGACCCAGTACTTC.

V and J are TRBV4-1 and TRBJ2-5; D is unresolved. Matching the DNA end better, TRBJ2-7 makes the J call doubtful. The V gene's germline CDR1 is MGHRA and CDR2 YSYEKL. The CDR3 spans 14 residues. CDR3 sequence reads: CASSQDQRVYEQYF. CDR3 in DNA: TGCGCCAGCAGCCAAGATCAGAGAGTCTACGAGCAGTACTTC.

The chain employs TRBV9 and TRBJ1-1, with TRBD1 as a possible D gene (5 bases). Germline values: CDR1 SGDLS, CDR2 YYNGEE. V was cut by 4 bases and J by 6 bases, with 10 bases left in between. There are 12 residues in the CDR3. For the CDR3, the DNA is TGTGCCAGCAGCTACCAGGGATCTGAAGCTTTCTTT. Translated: CASSYQGSEAFF.

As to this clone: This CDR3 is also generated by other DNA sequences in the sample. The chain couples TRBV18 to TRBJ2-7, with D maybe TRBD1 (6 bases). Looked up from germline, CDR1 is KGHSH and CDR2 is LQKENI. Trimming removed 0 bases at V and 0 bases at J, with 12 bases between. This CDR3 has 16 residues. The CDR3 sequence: CASSPPLGTPSYEQYF. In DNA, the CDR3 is TGTGCCAGCTCACCACCTCTCGGGACACCCTCCTACGAGCAGTACTTC.

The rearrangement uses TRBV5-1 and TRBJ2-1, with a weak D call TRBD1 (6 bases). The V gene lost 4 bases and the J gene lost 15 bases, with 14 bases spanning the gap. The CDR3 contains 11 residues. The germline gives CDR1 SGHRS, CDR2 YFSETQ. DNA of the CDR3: TGCGCCAGCAGCGGGTACAGGGCGTGGTTCTTC. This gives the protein CASSGYRAWFF.

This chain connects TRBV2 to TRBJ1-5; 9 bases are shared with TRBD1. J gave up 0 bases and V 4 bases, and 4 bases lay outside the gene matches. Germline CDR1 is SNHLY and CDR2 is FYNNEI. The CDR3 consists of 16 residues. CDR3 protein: CASSAGQGLSNQPQHF. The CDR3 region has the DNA TGTGCCAGCAGTGCTGGACAGGGGCTTAGCAATCAGCCCCAGCATTTT.

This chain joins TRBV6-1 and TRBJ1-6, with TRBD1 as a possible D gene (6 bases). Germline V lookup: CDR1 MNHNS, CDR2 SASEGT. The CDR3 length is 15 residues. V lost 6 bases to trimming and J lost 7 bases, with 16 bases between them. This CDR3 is CASRKGDRQNSPLHF. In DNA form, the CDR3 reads TGTGCCAGCAGGAAAGGAGACAGGCAAAATTCACCCCTCCACTTT.

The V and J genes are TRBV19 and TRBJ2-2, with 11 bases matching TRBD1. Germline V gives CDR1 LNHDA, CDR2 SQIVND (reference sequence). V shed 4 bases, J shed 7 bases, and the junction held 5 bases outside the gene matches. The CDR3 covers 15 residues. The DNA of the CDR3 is TGTGCCAGTAGTAGCGGACAGGGGGCTTTCGGGGAGCTGTTTTTT. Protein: CASSSGQGAFGELFF.

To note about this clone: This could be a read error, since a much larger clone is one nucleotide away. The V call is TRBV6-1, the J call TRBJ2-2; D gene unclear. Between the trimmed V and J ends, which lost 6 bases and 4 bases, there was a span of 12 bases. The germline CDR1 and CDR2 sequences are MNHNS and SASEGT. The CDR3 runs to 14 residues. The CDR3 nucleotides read TGTGCCAGCAGAGACACCGGCTCCACCGGGGAGCTGTTTTTT. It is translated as CASRDTGSTGELFF.

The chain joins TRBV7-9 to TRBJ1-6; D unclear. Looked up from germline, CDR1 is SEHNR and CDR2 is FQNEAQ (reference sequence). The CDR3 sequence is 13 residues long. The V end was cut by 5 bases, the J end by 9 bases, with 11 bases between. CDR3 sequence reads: CASSPPGSSPLHF. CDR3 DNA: TGTGCCAGCAGCCCCCCGGGGAGTTCACCCCTCCACTTT.

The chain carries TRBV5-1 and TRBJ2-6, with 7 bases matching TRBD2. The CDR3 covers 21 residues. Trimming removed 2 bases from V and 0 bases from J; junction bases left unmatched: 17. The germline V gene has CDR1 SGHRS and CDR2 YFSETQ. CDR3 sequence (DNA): TGCGCCAGCAGCTTTACTACGGGGTTTCGAGGCGGGAGCTCTGGGGCCAACGTCCTGACTTTC. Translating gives CASSFTTGFRGGSSGANVLTF.

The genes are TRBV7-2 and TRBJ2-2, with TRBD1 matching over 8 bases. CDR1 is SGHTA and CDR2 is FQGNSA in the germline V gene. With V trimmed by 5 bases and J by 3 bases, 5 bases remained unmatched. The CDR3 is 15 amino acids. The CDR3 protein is CASSLQTGDTGELFF. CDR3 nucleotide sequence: TGTGCCAGCAGCCTCCAGACAGGGGACACCGGGGAGCTGTTTTTT.

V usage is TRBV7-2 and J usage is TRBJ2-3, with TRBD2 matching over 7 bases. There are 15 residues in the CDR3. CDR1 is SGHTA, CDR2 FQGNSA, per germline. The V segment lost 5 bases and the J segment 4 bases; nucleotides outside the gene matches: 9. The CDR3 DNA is TGTGCCAGCAGCAAGACTAGCCAGGGCGCAGATACGCAGTATTTT. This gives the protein CASSKTSQGADTQYF.

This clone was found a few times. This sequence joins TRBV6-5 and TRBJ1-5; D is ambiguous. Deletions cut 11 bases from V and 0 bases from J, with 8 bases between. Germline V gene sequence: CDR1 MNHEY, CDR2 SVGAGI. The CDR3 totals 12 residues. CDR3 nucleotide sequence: TGTGCCTCTAGCATTAGCAATCAGCCCCAGCATTTT. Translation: CASSISNQPQHF.

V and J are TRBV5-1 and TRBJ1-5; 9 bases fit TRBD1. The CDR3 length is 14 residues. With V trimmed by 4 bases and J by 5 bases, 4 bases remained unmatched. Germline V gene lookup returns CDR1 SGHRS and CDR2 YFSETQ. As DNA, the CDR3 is TGCGCCAGCAGCGTGGGACAGGGTGATCAGCCCCAGCATTTT. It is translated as CASSVGQGDQPQHF.

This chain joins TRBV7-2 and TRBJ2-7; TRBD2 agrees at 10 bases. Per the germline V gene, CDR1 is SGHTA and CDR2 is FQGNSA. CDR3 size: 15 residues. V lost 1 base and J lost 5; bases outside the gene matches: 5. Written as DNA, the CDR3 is TGTGCCAGCAGCTTAGTTACTAGCGGGGTAGACGAGCAGTACTTC. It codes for CASSLVTSGVDEQYF.

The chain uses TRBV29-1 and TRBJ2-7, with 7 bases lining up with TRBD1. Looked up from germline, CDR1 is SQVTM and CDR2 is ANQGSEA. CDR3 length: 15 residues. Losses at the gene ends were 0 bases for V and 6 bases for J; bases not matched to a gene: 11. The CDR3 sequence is CSVEDREGAQGEQYF. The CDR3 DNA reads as TGCAGCGTTGAAGATCGCGAGGGGGCACAGGGCGAGCAGTACTTC.

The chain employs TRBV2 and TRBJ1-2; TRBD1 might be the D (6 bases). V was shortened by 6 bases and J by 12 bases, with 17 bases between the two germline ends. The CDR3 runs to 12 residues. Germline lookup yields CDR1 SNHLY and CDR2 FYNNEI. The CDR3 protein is CASRLMAGEHTF. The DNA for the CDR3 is TGTGCCAGCAGGCTAATGGCAGGGGAACACACCTTC. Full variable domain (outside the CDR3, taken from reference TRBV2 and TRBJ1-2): EPEVTQTPSHQVTQMGQEVILRCVPISNHLYFYWYRQILGQKVEFLVSFYNNEISEKSEIFDDQFSVERPDGSNFTLKIRSTKLEDSAMYFCASRLMAGEHTFGSGTRLTVV.